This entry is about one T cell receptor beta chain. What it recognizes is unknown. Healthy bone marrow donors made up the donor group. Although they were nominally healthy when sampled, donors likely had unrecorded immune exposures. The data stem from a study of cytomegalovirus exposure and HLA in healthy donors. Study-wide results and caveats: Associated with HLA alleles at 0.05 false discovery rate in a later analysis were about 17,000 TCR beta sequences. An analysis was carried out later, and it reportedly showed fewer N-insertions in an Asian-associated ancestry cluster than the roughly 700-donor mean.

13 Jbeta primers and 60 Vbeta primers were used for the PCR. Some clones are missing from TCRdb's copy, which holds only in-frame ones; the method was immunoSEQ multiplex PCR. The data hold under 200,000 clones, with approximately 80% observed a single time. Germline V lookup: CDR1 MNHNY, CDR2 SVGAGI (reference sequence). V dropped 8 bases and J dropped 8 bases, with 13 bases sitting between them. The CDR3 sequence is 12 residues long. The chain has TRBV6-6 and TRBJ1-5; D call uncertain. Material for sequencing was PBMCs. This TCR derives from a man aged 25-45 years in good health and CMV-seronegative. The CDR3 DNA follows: TGTGCCAGCTTCCGGGGTCAGGAGCCCCAGCATTTT. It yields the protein CASFRGQEPQHF.